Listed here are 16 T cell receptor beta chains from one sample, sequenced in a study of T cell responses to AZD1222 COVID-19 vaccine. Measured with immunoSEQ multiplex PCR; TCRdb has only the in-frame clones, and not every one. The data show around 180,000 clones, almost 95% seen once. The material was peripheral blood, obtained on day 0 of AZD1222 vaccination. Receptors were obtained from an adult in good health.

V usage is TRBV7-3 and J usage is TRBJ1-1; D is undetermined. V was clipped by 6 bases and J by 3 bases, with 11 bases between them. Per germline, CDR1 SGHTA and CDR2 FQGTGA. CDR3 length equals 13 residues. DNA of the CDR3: TGTGCCAGCAGTTCAGGACGGGACACTGAAGCTTTCTTT. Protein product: CASSSGRDTEAFF.

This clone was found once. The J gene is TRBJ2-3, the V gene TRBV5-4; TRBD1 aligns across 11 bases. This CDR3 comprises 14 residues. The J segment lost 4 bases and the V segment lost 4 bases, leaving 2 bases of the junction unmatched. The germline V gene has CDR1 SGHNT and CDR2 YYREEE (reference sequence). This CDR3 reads CASSRDRGSDTQYF. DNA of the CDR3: TGTGCCAGCAGCAGGGACAGGGGGTCAGATACGCAGTATTTT.

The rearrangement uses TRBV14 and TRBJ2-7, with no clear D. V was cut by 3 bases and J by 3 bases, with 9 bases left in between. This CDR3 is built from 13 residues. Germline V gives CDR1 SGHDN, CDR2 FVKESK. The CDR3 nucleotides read TGTGCCAGCAGCCAGGTATGGTTCTACGAGCAGTACTTC. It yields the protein CASSQVWFYEQYF.

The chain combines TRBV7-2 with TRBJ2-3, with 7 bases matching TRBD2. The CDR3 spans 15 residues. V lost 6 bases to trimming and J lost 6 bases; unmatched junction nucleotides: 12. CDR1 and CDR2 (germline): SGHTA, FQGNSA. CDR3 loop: CASRPAGTTFDTQYF. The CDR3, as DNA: TGTGCCAGCAGACCAGCCGGGACTACATTTGATACGCAGTATTTT.

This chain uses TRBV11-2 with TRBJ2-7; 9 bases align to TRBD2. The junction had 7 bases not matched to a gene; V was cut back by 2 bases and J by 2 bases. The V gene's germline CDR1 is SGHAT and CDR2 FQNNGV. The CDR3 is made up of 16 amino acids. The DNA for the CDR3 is TGTGCCAGCAGCTTATTTCCCCCTAGCGGGGCCTACGAGCAGTACTTC. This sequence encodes CASSLFPPSGAYEQYF.

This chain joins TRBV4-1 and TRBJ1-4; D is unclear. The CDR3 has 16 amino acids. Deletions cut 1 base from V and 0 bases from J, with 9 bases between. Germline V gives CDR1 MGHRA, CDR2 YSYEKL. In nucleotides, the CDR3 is TGCGCCAGCAGCCAAGCTCACGGGACAACTAATGAAAAACTGTTTTTT. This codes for CASSQAHGTTNEKLFF.

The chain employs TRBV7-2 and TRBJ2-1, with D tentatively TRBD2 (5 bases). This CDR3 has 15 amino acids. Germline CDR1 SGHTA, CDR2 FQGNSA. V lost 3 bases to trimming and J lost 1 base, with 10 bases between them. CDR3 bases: TGTGCCAGCAGCTTGAGGGAGTTGTCCTACAATGAGCAGTTCTTC. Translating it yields CASSLRELSYNEQFF.

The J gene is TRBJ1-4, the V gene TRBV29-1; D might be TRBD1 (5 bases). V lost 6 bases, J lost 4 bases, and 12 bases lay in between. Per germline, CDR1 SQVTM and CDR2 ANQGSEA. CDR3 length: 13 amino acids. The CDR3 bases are TGCAGCGTCGGGGGTGTAGGTAATGAAAAACTGTTTTTT. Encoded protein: CSVGGVGNEKLFF.

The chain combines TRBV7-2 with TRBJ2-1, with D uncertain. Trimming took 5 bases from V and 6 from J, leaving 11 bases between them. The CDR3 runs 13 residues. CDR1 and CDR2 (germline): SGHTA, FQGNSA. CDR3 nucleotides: TGTGCCAGCAGCCCCGGGCCCGCCAATGAGCAGTTCTTC. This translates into CASSPGPANEQFF.

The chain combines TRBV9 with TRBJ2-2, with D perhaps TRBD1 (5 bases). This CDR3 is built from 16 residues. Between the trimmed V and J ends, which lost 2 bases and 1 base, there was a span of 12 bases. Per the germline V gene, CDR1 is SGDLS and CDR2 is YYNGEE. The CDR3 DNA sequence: TGTGCCAGCAGCGTGGACACAGTCCAGAACACCGGGGAGCTGTTTTTT. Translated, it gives CASSVDTVQNTGELFF.

CDR3 sequence: CASSLFEGRDSNQPQHF. For the CDR3, the DNA is TGTGCCAGCAGCTTATTTGAGGGGCGGGATAGCAATCAGCCCCAGCATTTT. V usage is TRBV7-9 and J usage is TRBJ1-5, with a tentative D call TRBD1 (5 bases). Germline CDR1 SEHNR, CDR2 FQNEAQ (reference sequence). Trimming took off 2 bases at V and 0 bases at J, with 14 bases between the two ends. There are 17 residues in the CDR3.

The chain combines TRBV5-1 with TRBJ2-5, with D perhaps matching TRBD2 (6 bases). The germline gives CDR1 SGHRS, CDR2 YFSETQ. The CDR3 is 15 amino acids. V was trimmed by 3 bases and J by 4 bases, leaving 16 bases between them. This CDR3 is CASSSGSGDGETQYF. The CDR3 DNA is TGCGCCAGCAGCTCGGGATCGGGGGATGGAGAGACCCAGTACTTC.

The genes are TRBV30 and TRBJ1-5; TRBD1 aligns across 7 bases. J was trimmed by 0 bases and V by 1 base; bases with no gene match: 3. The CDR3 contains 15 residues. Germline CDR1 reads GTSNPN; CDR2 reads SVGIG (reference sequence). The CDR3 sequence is CAWSEGQYSNQPQHF. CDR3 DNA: TGTGCCTGGAGTGAGGGACAGTATAGCAATCAGCCCCAGCATTTT.

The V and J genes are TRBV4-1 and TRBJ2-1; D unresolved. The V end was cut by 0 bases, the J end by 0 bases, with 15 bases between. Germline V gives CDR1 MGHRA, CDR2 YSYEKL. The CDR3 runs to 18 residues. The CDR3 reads CASSQEPPGWGSYNEQFF. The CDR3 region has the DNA TGCGCCAGCAGCCAAGAGCCCCCAGGATGGGGCTCCTACAATGAGCAGTTCTTC.

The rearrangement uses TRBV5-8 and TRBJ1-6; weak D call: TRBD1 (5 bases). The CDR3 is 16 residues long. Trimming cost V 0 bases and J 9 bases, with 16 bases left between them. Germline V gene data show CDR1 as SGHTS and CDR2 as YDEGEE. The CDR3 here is CASSLELPRGVSPLHF. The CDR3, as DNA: TGTGCCAGCAGCTTGGAGCTTCCCCGAGGGGTTTCACCCCTCCACTTT. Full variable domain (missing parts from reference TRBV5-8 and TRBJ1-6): EAGVTQSPTHLIKTRGQQATLRCSPISGHTSVYWYQQALGLGLQFLLWYDEGEERNRGNFPPRFSGRQFPNYSSELNVNALELEDSALYLCASSLELPRGVSPLHFGNGTRLTVT.

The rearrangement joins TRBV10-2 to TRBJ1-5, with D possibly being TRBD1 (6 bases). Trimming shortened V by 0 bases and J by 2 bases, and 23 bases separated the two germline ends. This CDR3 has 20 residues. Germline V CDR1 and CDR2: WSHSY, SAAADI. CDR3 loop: CASSESYIRLQGIGNQPQHF. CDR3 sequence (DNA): TGCGCCAGCAGTGAGTCGTATATTCGGCTACAGGGAATTGGCAATCAGCCCCAGCATTTT.